This T cell receptor (beta chain) originates from a study of T cells in Graves' hyperthyroidism and ophthalmopathy. Thyroid ultrasound, orbital computed tomography, clinical symptoms, and serum thyroxine and TRAb underpinned diagnoses. This clonotype showed up many times. From RNA transcripts, TCR beta CDR3 regions were amplified. During a first-round RT-PCR of the TCR CDR3, the HTBI primer set was used. TCRdb reprocessed the multiplex PCR reads via MiXCR and lists one record per CDR3 protein. In the table there are 200,000 to 250,000 distinct CDR3 sequences, 15% to 20% of which are singletons. The specimen sequenced was blood. The TCR comes from a woman between 18 and 29 years old with Graves' ophthalmopathy.

This CDR3 reads CASSQDPVAGGIYNEQFF. The CDR3 DNA follows: TGCGCCAGCAGCCAAGATCCAGTAGCGGGAGGTATCTACAATGAGCAGTTCTTC. The chain has TRBV4-1 and TRBJ2-1; 10 nucleotides match TRBD2. The V and J ends lost 0 bases and 3 bases, in that order; junction bases with no gene match: 8. Germline CDR1 and CDR2: MGHRA and YSYEKL. The CDR3 totals 18 residues.